Shown below are 21 T cell receptor beta chains from a single sample sequenced in a study of shared clonotypes between healthy human individuals. TCRdb's table, derived via immunoSEQ multiplex PCR, lists solely in-frame clones and lacks some. The table has more than 2 million clones, roughly 95% seen once. The sequenced sample was naive CD4+ T cells sorted from blood. The subset here: CD45RA+ positively selected. The receptors come from a man in his late teens or twenties in good health.

The chain is built from TRBV28 and TRBJ2-7; the match to TRBD2 covers 9 bases. This CDR3 region has 14 residues. J lost 1 base, V lost 6 bases, and 4 bases had no gene match. Germline lookup yields CDR1 MDHEN and CDR2 SYDVKM. Written as DNA, the CDR3 is TGTGCCAGCAGCCCCAGCGGGGGGTCCTACGAGCAGTACTTC. Its translation is CASSPSGGSYEQYF.

The J gene is TRBJ1-5, the V gene TRBV4-1; D remains unclear. Germline assignment: CDR1 MGHRA and CDR2 YSYEKL. V was pared by 1 base and J by 6 bases, with 4 bases between. This CDR3 has 12 amino acids. In DNA, the CDR3 is TGCGCCAGCAGCCAAGGAAGTCAGCCCCAGCATTTT. This sequence encodes CASSQGSQPQHF.

The genes are TRBV6-6 and TRBJ1-2, with D possibly being TRBD1 (5 bases). CDR3 length: 15 amino acids. The germline CDR1 and CDR2 sequences are MNHNY and SVGAGI (reference sequence). The V end was cut by 5 bases, the J end by 13 bases, with 26 bases between. The CDR3 coding sequence is TGTGCCAGCAGTGACCTGCAGGGTTCGTGGTTAGGAAGCACCTTC. Encoded protein: CASSDLQGSWLGSTF.

V usage is TRBV30 and J usage is TRBJ1-1; no definite D call. The V end lost 2 bases, the J end lost 1 base, and 11 bases lay between the germline ends. Germline CDR1 reads GTSNPN; CDR2 reads SVGIG (reference sequence). The CDR3 is 14 amino acids. CDR3 protein: CAWSLQWPNTEAFF. CDR3 DNA sequence: TGTGCCTGGAGTTTACAGTGGCCGAACACTGAAGCTTTCTTT.

V is TRBV7-2 and J is TRBJ2-3, with D perhaps assigned TRBD1 or TRBD2 (6 bases each). The germline CDR1 and CDR2 sequences are SGHTA and FQGNSA. Trimming removed 5 bases at V and 4 bases at J, with 10 bases between. CDR3 length equals 13 residues. The CDR3 sequence: CASSVRGADTQYF. The DNA for the CDR3 is TGTGCCAGCAGCGTGAGGGGGGCAGATACGCAGTATTTT.

The V gene is TRBV29-1, the J gene TRBJ1-5; D possibly corresponds to TRBD1 (5 bases). The germline V gene has CDR1 SQVTM and CDR2 ANQGSEA. Between the trimmed V and J ends, which lost 5 bases and 7 bases, there was a span of 12 bases. This CDR3 has 12 residues. The CDR3 DNA reads as TGCAGCGTTACCCAGGGAGGACAGCCCCAGCATTTT. It is translated as CSVTQGGQPQHF. The full variable domain, rest sourced from reference TRBV29-1 and TRBJ1-5, is SAVISQKPSRDICQRGTSLTIQCQVDSQVTMMFWYRQQPGQSLTLIATANQGSEATYESGFVIDKFPISRPNLTFSTLTVSNMSPEDSSIYLCSVTQGGQPQHFGDGTRLSIL.

V gene TRBV11-3 combines with J gene TRBJ1-5; TRBD1 agrees at 8 bases. After removal of 4 bases from V and 2 bases from J, the junction contained 10 bases not matched to a gene. This CDR3 is 17 amino acids long. The germline V gene has CDR1 SGHNT and CDR2 YENEEA. CDR3 nucleotide sequence: TGTGCCAGCAGCTCAGGGAGACAGGGGCAAGGCAATCAGCCCCAGCATTTT. Translation gives CASSSGRQGQGNQPQHF.

Of note for this clone: This same CDR3 is encoded by further DNA sequences in the sample. The CDR3 DNA reads TGTGCCATCAGTGATGTGGGGACTGAAGCTTTCTTT. Translating it yields CAISDVGTEAFF. This chain connects TRBV10-3 to TRBJ1-1; D gene ambiguous. The CDR3 consists of 12 residues. Germline CDR1 reads ENHRY; CDR2 reads SYGVKD. V lost 3 bases and J 5 bases, leaving 7 bases between the germline ends.

V and J are TRBV4-2 and TRBJ1-1; D is undetermined. CDR3 length equals 16 residues. V lost 0 bases and J lost 6, with 17 bases in between. Germline CDR1 LGHNA, CDR2 YNFKEQ. CDR3 protein: CASSQDLGTLGPEAFF. The DNA of the CDR3 is TGTGCCAGCAGCCAAGATTTGGGCACACTGGGCCCTGAAGCTTTCTTT.

V usage is TRBV30 and J usage is TRBJ1-6; 7 positions agree with TRBD1. V gave up 2 bases and J gave up 10 bases; unmatched junction bases: 8. The V gene's germline CDR1 is GTSNPN and CDR2 SVGIG (reference sequence). This CDR3 spans 14 amino acids. This CDR3 reads CAWSNEGAGSPLHF. The CDR3 DNA follows: TGTGCCTGGAGTAATGAGGGGGCGGGCTCACCCCTCCACTTT.

In its sample, this clone was seen once. This chain links TRBV5-8 with TRBJ1-4, with TRBD1 identical over 9 bases. Germline CDR1 and CDR2: SGHTS and YDEGEE. This CDR3 spans 15 amino acids. V lost 2 bases and J lost 8; bases outside the gene matches: 7. In nucleotides, the CDR3 is TGTGCCAGCAGCTTCCGACAGGGGGTCGGAGAAAAACTGTTTTTT. Its translation is CASSFRQGVGEKLFF.

The CDR3 DNA is TGTGCCAGCAGCCAGACAAAGAGGGGCACCGGGGAGCTGTTTTTT. It yields the protein CASSQTKRGTGELFF. The chain has TRBV6-5 and TRBJ2-2; perhaps D is TRBD1 or TRBD2 (5 bases each). The V end lost 6 bases, the J end lost 4 bases, and 15 bases lay between the germline ends. The CDR3 sequence is 15 residues long. In germline, CDR1 is MNHEY, CDR2 SVGAGI.

V and J are TRBV18 and TRBJ1-4; TRBD1 might be the D (5 bases). V was shortened by 4 bases and J by 0 bases, with 15 bases between the two germline ends. Germline V gene sequence: CDR1 KGHSH, CDR2 LQKENI. CDR3 length: 17 amino acids. The CDR3 loop reads CASSLLPRGATNEKLFF. Here the CDR3 DNA reads TGTGCCAGCTCACTACTACCGCGGGGCGCAACTAATGAAAAACTGTTTTTT.

The CDR3 protein is CAWSRDGLEAFF. CDR3 DNA sequence: TGTGCCTGGAGCCGGGACGGCCTTGAAGCTTTCTTT. The J gene is TRBJ1-1, the V gene TRBV30; maybe TRBD1 (5 bases). V was cut by 3 bases and J by 7 bases, with 12 bases left in between. Germline V gene lookup returns CDR1 GTSNPN and CDR2 SVGIG (reference sequence). The CDR3 spans 12 residues.

The rearrangement joins TRBV6-5 to TRBJ2-3; 7 nucleotides align to TRBD2. Germline lookup yields CDR1 MNHEY and CDR2 SVGAGI. The CDR3 consists of 15 residues. The ends lost 4 bases at V and 4 bases at J; junction bases unmatched: 8. CDR3: CASSSLASGADTQYF. DNA for the CDR3: TGTGCCAGCAGTTCACTAGCGTCTGGCGCAGATACGCAGTATTTT.

This chain links TRBV25-1 with TRBJ2-5; possibly TRBD2 for D (6 bases). This CDR3 spans 15 amino acids. Germline V gene sequence: CDR1 MGHDK, CDR2 SYGVNS. The V end lost 4 bases, the J end lost 5 bases, and 17 bases lay between the germline ends. The CDR3 region is CASSGAGLGGETQYF. The CDR3 DNA reads as TGTGCCAGCAGTGGGGCGGGACTTGGAGGGGAGACCCAGTACTTC.

This clone was detected only once. This chain uses TRBV4-1 with TRBJ1-4; a weak D match, TRBD1 (6 bases). The CDR3 runs 16 residues. The germline gives CDR1 MGHRA, CDR2 YSYEKL. Deletions cut 3 bases from V and 4 bases from J, with 15 bases between. The DNA of the CDR3 is TGCGCCAGCAGCCAGGGATTGGGGGCAGTTAATGAAAAACTGTTTTTT. It specifies CASSQGLGAVNEKLFF.

This rearrangement joins TRBV20-1 to TRBJ1-2; no firm D call. CDR3 length: 11 residues. Trimming removed 2 bases at V and 2 bases at J, with 3 bases between. CDR1 and CDR2 from the germline V gene are DFQATT and SNEGSKA (reference sequence). The CDR3 sequence: CSARRNYGYTF. In DNA form, the CDR3 reads TGCAGTGCTAGAAGAAACTATGGCTACACCTTC.

This chain joins TRBV28 and TRBJ2-7; D is undetermined. V lost 7 bases, J lost 2 bases, and 15 bases lay in between. CDR1 and CDR2 from the germline V gene are MDHEN and SYDVKM. The CDR3 has 14 residues. Written as DNA, the CDR3 is TGTGCCAGCACCGCCTATGGGCTGACCTACGAGCAGTACTTC. Translated, it gives CASTAYGLTYEQYF. The complete variable domain, with remaining parts taken from reference TRBV28 and TRBJ2-7, reads DVKVTQSSRYLVKRTGEKVFLECVQDMDHENMFWYRQDPGLGLRLIYFSYDVKMKEKGDIPEGYSVSREKKERFSLILESASTNQTSMYLCASTAYGLTYEQYFGPGTRLTVT.

The genes are TRBV30 and TRBJ2-2, with D possibly TRBD2 on 5 matching bases. Germline values: CDR1 GTSNPN, CDR2 SVGIG (reference sequence). This CDR3 is 15 amino acids long. V shed 8 bases and J shed 1 base, with 17 bases lying between them. CDR3 sequence: CATGKLAVNTGELFF. The CDR3 DNA follows: TGTGCCACGGGAAAGCTAGCTGTGAACACCGGGGAGCTGTTTTTT.

This chain joins TRBV2 and TRBJ1-1; 7 bases line up with TRBD1. Per germline, CDR1 SNHLY and CDR2 FYNNEI. The CDR3 length is 15 residues. V dropped 3 bases and J dropped 1; count of bases not matched to a gene: 5. The CDR3 DNA sequence: TGTGCCAGCAGTGATGAGGGGGCGCGGAACACTGAAGCTTTCTTT. Protein sequence: CASSDEGARNTEAFF. Combining the CDR3 with reference TRBV2 and TRBJ1-1 gives the whole variable domain EPEVTQTPSHQVTQMGQEVILRCVPISNHLYFYWYRQILGQKVEFLVSFYNNEISEKSEIFDDQFSVERPDGSNFTLKIRSTKLEDSAMYFCASSDEGARNTEAFFGQGTRLTVV.